The present T cell receptor beta chain was sequenced within a study of blood T cells in healthy people across ages (dated by TCRdb to between 2014 and 2016). Background for the entire study: In model experiments, template switching captured roughly one uniquely barcoded TCR beta cDNA molecule for every two T cells. Using deep sequencing normalized with unique cDNA molecular identifiers, the study measured how TCR beta repertoire diversity changes with age. The donors were divided into four age groups: young (average around 16 years), middle-aged (approximately 39), aged (about 60) and long-lived (about 84). To avoid experimental bias, donors of different ages were randomly spread across the sequencing lanes. Using the same blood draw, the study looked at two additional independent replicas of 1 million unique cDNA reads for two donors, one aged 18 to 29 and the other aged 80 or older. The paper as a whole reports these results and caveats: Observed TCR beta diversity correlated strongly with the percentage of naive T cells measured by flow cytometry. Donor CMV infection status was unknown, potentially confounding age-related changes in expanded clonotypes. As age increased, observed TCR beta diversity per million T cells dropped in a roughly linear way, and a significant reduction was already evident by age roughly 40. Since profiling was done on bulk unsorted PBMCs, naive and antigen-experienced compartments could not be conclusively compared. Compared with the aged group, the long-lived group had more naive CD4+ T cells, fewer expanded clones and increased TCR diversity, a pattern suggesting age selection. Total diversity estimates from one million sequenced T cells were considered lower bounds and underestimates.

Libraries were constructed by 5' RACE. The run used an Illumina HiSeq 2500. A second 7 to 11 cycle PCR used a sample-barcoded 5' primer and a J-beta primer mix. Each TCR beta cDNA molecule received a unique molecular identifier from a template-switch 5' adaptor carrying 12 random nucleotides. At least 2.5 million CDR3-containing paired-end reads were obtained from each sample. All of the RNA was converted into first-strand cDNA using the Mint cDNA synthesis kit, with a TRBC-specific oligonucleotide serving as the primer. All cDNA was treated with uracil-DNA glycosylase and then went through a first 18-cycle PCR with the universal primers M1SS and BC2_uni_R. On the study's bioinformatics: For normalization, 1 million high-quality reads were randomly selected from each sample, with every read carrying a distinct molecular identifier. Instead of being binned into consensus sequences, reads with shared molecular identifiers were discarded. MiTCR, run with a Q25 quality threshold and the strictest error-elimination algorithm, handled CDR3 identification, clonotype clustering and error correction. Lower-bound total TCR beta diversity was estimated with a nonparametric unseen species model using Euler transformation. The public reads were reprocessed in TCRdb via fastp at Q25 and MiXCR, keeping in-frame beta chains. Every entry covers one CDR3 protein and lists the most common genes and DNA from its rows. In this record, the V and J calls reflect TCRdb's handling and not the investigators' own analysis. Counted in this sample were under 2 million distinct CDR3 sequences; about 31% of them appeared once. The biggest ten clones account for around 10% of the sample.

The CDR3 contains 12 residues, cysteine and phenylalanine counted. The retained sequence is limited to the CDR3, 36 bases, with the frame set at the first base. Deletion took 5 bases off V and 10 bases off J, with a span of 12 bases between the germline ends. CDR1 and CDR2, per the germline V gene (reference sequence), are PRHDT and FYEKMQ. For this clonotype: It lacks a known antigen. It has no much larger one-base neighbor in the sample; base qualities were not kept.

The donors were roughly 40 Caucasian individuals from Russia, aged 6 to 90 years, who were systemically healthy. Each donor gave 9.5 to 10 milliliters of peripheral blood, drawn into EDTA-treated Vacutainer tubes. Ficoll-Paque density-gradient centrifugation was used to isolate PBMCs, with at least 6.5 million obtained per sample. Trizol reagent was used to extract total RNA from the PBMCs, yielding at least 6 micrograms per sample. Naive CD45RAhigh/CD27high T cell percentages were measured by flow cytometry on a PBMC aliquot from every donor. The chain joins TRBV13 to TRBJ2-1, with the D gene not clear enough to name. Sample: blood. The TCR sequence derives from a woman aged 25 to 39 in good health. CDR3 protein: CASSPAPGEQFF. The bases read TGTGCCAGCAGCCCAGCGCCAGGCGAGCAGTTCTTC.